Following are 31 T cell receptor beta chains from one sample sequenced in a study of CD8 T cells in Susac syndrome (dated by TCRdb to about 2019). The library was built by means of the immunoSEQ multiplex PCR assay. RNA was extracted using the RNeasy kit, and about 0.45 to 1 microgram was reverse transcribed with random hexamers. Using fastp at Q25 and MiXCR, TCRdb reprocessed the public reads and kept productive beta chains. Here each entry gathers all rows of one CDR3 protein and keeps the most common genes and DNA. The sample table contains about 160,000 distinct CDR3 sequences; only one count was recorded for around 93% of them. The ten top clones hold just over 0.13% of the sample. The sequenced material came from CD4+ T cells from PBMCs. The receptors were sampled from a human donor in good health.

V is TRBV30 and J is TRBJ2-3; maybe TRBD2 (5 bases). The CDR3 spans 14 residues. Trimming shortened V by 0 bases and J by 4 bases, and 11 bases separated the two germline ends. Germline CDR1 reads GTSNPN; CDR2 reads SVGIG (reference sequence). CDR3 protein: CAWSVGEGADTQYF. In DNA form, the CDR3 reads TGTGCCTGGAGTGTTGGAGAGGGTGCAGATACGCAGTATTTT.

V and J are TRBV5-6 and TRBJ1-3; D is unresolved. Trimming shortened V by 2 bases and J by 0 bases, and 9 bases separated the two germline ends. Looked up from germline, CDR1 is SGHDT and CDR2 is YYEEEE. This CDR3 comprises 15 residues. The CDR3: CASSFSPSSGNTIYF. CDR3 bases: TGTGCCAGCAGCTTCTCGCCCAGCTCTGGAAACACCATATATTTT. The whole variable domain, filled in from reference TRBV5-6 and TRBJ1-3, reads DAGVTQSPTHLIKTRGQQVTLRCSPKSGHDTVSWYQQALGQGPQFIFQYYEEEERQRGNFPDRFSGHQFPNYSSELNVNALLLGDSALYLCASSFSPSSGNTIYFGEGSWLTVV.

The CDR3 DNA follows: TGTGCCAGCAGTTTTTGGGCCCAAGAGACCCAGTACTTC. It is translated as CASSFWAQETQYF. This sequence joins TRBV12-3 or TRBV12-4 and TRBJ2-5; unclear D gene. This CDR3 region has 13 residues. Trimming stripped 3 bases from V and 1 base from J, with 6 bases between.

The rearrangement links TRBV7-2 to TRBJ2-1; D possibly corresponds to TRBD2 (6 bases). The CDR3 runs 15 residues. The germline gives CDR1 SGHTA, CDR2 FQGNSA. V shed 5 bases and J shed 4 bases, with 15 bases lying between them. In nucleotides, the CDR3 is TGTGCCAGCAGCCCCGGGAGCCTATCTTACAATGAGCAGTTCTTC. Its protein is CASSPGSLSYNEQFF.

J is TRBJ2-7 and V is TRBV20-1; D is possibly TRBD1 (5 bases). CDR1 is DFQATT and CDR2 is SNEGSKA in the germline V gene (reference sequence). This CDR3 has 13 amino acids. V was pared by 3 bases and J by 3 bases, with 12 bases between. The CDR3 sequence: CSARQTALYEQYF. The CDR3 bases are TGCAGTGCTAGGCAGACAGCTCTCTACGAGCAGTACTTC.

The chain has TRBV9 and TRBJ2-5, with 7 nucleotides matching TRBD2. V lost 3 bases and J lost 3; bases outside the gene matches: 11. CDR1 SGDLS and CDR2 YYNGEE come from the germline V gene. The CDR3 spans 16 residues. CDR3 nucleotides: TGTGCCAGCAGCGAGGGGTCCGGGACTACCAAAGAGACCCAGTACTTC. Translating it yields CASSEGSGTTKETQYF. Together with reference TRBV9 and TRBJ2-5, the CDR3 gives the full variable domain: DSGVTQTPKHLITATGQRVTLRCSPRSGDLSVYWYQQSLDQGLQFLIQYYNGEERAKGNILERFSAQQFPDLHSELNLSSLELGDSALYFCASSEGSGTTKETQYFGPGTRLLVL.

The chain combines TRBV27 with TRBJ2-2; 7 bases are shared with TRBD2. The V and J ends lost 2 bases and 6 bases, in that order; junction bases with no gene match: 6. This CDR3 is built from 15 residues. Looked up from germline, CDR1 is MNHEY and CDR2 is SMNVEV (reference sequence). The CDR3 spells CASSLMGGDAGELFF. For the CDR3, the DNA is TGTGCCAGCAGTTTAATGGGGGGGGACGCCGGGGAGCTGTTTTTT.

The chain uses TRBV5-1 and TRBJ1-4; 7 bases line up with TRBD1. Germline CDR1 and CDR2: SGHRS and YFSETQ. V trimming: 4 bases; J trimming: 8 bases; junction bases outside the gene matches: 11. The CDR3 is 15 residues long. The CDR3 region is CASSDRKGAAEKLFF. CDR3 coding DNA: TGCGCCAGCAGCGACAGAAAGGGGGCAGCAGAAAAACTGTTTTTT.

The chain uses TRBV3-1 and TRBJ1-3, with no clear D. Between the trimmed V and J ends, which lost 3 bases and 0 bases, there was a span of 9 bases. The V gene's germline CDR1 is LGHDT and CDR2 YNNKEL (reference sequence). The CDR3 is 15 residues long. The CDR3 nucleotides read TGTGCCAGCAGCCATGTCACGCCCTCTGGAAACACCATATATTTT. This gives the protein CASSHVTPSGNTIYF.

V and J are TRBV11-2 and TRBJ1-1; D is uncertain. Trimming pared 2 bases from V and 7 bases from J, leaving 14 bases between. Germline V CDR1 and CDR2: SGHAT, FQNNGV. The CDR3 runs to 14 residues. The CDR3 sequence is CASSLREGYIEAFF. Written as DNA, the CDR3 is TGTGCCAGCAGCTTAAGGGAGGGTTACATTGAAGCTTTCTTT.

The chain links TRBV12-3 or TRBV12-4 to TRBJ1-1; 7 nucleotides match TRBD1. This CDR3 is 13 amino acids long. Trimming at V came to 5 bases and at J to 11 bases, leaving 11 bases not matched to a gene. The CDR3 coding sequence is TGTGCCAGCAGTCTAACACGTAGGGGGCAGGCTTTCTTT. Protein sequence: CASSLTRRGQAFF.

The V and J genes are TRBV5-4 and TRBJ2-5; D possibly corresponds to TRBD1 (6 bases). The CDR3 loop spans 17 amino acids. The V and J ends lost 4 bases and 1 base respectively, with 20 bases between them. Germline-derived CDR1 and CDR2 are SGHNT and YYREEE (reference sequence). CDR3 protein: CASSPINSGALQETQYF. In DNA form, the CDR3 reads TGTGCCAGCAGCCCTATAAACTCAGGGGCCCTCCAAGAGACCCAGTACTTC.

The chain employs TRBV7-2 and TRBJ1-2, with D perhaps TRBD1 (5 bases). Per the germline V gene, CDR1 is SGHTA and CDR2 is FQGNSA. Between the trimmed V and J ends, which lost 4 bases and 8 bases, there was a span of 17 bases. The CDR3 contains 14 residues. The CDR3 reads CASSSPGAPRGYTF. In DNA, the CDR3 is TGTGCCAGCAGCTCCCCCGGGGCTCCGAGGGGCTACACCTTC.

The chain uses TRBV6-6 and TRBJ1-6; no clear D gene. V shed 6 bases and J shed 13 bases, with 16 bases lying between them. This CDR3 has 13 amino acids. Germline V CDR1 and CDR2: MNHNY, SVGAGI (reference sequence). CDR3 sequence reads: CASSNANLAPLHF. The CDR3 coding sequence is TGTGCCAGCAGCAACGCGAATTTGGCCCCCCTCCACTTT.

The chain joins TRBV20-1 to TRBJ1-4; D is unclear. The CDR3 runs 14 residues. V was trimmed by 3 bases and J by 2 bases, leaving 10 bases between them. Germline loops: CDR1 DFQATT, CDR2 SNEGSKA (reference sequence). In DNA, the CDR3 is TGCAGTGCTAGCAACCCGAGGACTAATGAAAAACTGTTTTTT. Its protein product is CSASNPRTNEKLFF.

The chain has TRBV20-1 and TRBJ2-5; 10 bases align to TRBD2. Germline trimming cut 5 bases from V and 4 bases from J; bases unmatched to any gene: 4. This CDR3 has 13 amino acids. The germline V gene has CDR1 DFQATT and CDR2 SNEGSKA (reference sequence). For the CDR3, the DNA is TGCAGTGCTGAGCGGGGGGGCCGAGAGACCCAGTACTTC. It translates to CSAERGGRETQYF.

This clonotype was picked up one time. The chain joins TRBV6-2 or TRBV6-3 to TRBJ2-7; D may be TRBD1 (5 bases). Germline CDR1 and CDR2: MNHEY and SVGEGT. V lost 4 bases and J 6 bases, leaving 10 bases between the germline ends. The CDR3 is 12 amino acids. CDR3 loop: CASSFARAEQYF. CDR3 nucleotides: TGTGCCAGCAGTTTTGCCAGGGCCGAGCAGTACTTC.

The V call is TRBV29-1, the J call TRBJ2-3, with no clear D. This CDR3 region has 11 residues. V was trimmed by 7 bases and J by 0 bases, leaving 5 bases between them. Germline V gene lookup returns CDR1 SQVTM and CDR2 ANQGSEA. The CDR3 protein is CSASSTDTQYF. The CDR3 DNA sequence: TGCAGCGCCTCGAGCACAGATACGCAGTATTTT.

The V gene is TRBV2, the J gene TRBJ1-2; a weak D match, TRBD1 (6 bases). Trimming removed 6 bases at V and 7 bases at J, with 15 bases between. The germline CDR1 and CDR2 sequences are SNHLY and FYNNEI. The CDR3 length is 13 residues. Here the CDR3 DNA reads TGTGCCAGCAGAGGAGACAGGATGGGTGGCTACACCTTC. Encoded protein: CASRGDRMGGYTF.

This rearrangement joins TRBV6-5 to TRBJ1-2; 8 positions match TRBD1. Germline CDR1 reads MNHEY; CDR2 reads SVGAGI. The junction had 4 bases not matched to a gene; V was cut back by 0 bases and J by 4 bases. The CDR3 has 15 amino acids. CDR3: CASSYSATGVYGYTF. CDR3 coding DNA: TGTGCCAGCAGTTACTCGGCGACAGGGGTCTATGGCTACACCTTC.

V is TRBV29-1 and J is TRBJ1-2; possible D gene TRBD1, 6 bases. V was cut by 7 bases and J by 4 bases, with 10 bases left in between. The CDR3 is made up of 11 amino acids. Germline values: CDR1 SQVTM, CDR2 ANQGSEA. CDR3 in amino acids: CSGGGPYGYTF. The CDR3 coding sequence is TGCAGCGGTGGGGGCCCCTATGGCTACACCTTC.

The chain joins TRBV2 to TRBJ1-4; TRBD1 might be the D (5 bases). This CDR3 spans 14 amino acids. V was cut by 3 bases and J by 7 bases, with 12 bases left in between. Germline lookup yields CDR1 SNHLY and CDR2 FYNNEI. The CDR3 nucleotides are TGTGCCAGCAGTGAGGGGCAGGTGCTTGAAAAACTGTTTTTT. It translates to CASSEGQVLEKLFF.

The rearrangement links TRBV6-1 to TRBJ1-1, with D hard to call. This CDR3 contains 15 residues. Trimming took off 2 bases at V and 3 bases at J, with 13 bases between the two ends. Per the germline V gene, CDR1 is MNHNS and CDR2 is SASEGT. CDR3 in amino acids: CASSERRIGDTEAFF. CDR3 coding DNA: TGTGCCAGCAGTGAACGCAGGATCGGGGACACTGAAGCTTTCTTT.

This clonotype appeared a single time. The rearrangement joins TRBV6-2 or TRBV6-3 to TRBJ2-7, with 10 positions matching TRBD1. Germline CDR1 MNHEY, CDR2 SVGEGT. The CDR3 has 14 residues. V shed 11 bases and J 0 bases; nucleotides not matched to a gene: 7. CDR3 sequence: CASRTGGSSYEQYF. The CDR3 DNA is TGTGCCTCTCGGACAGGGGGGAGCTCCTACGAGCAGTACTTC.

This clonotype was seen a few times. This chain connects TRBV19 to TRBJ1-5; 8 positions match TRBD1. J gave up 2 bases and V 5 bases, and 5 bases lay outside the gene matches. The germline V gene has CDR1 LNHDA and CDR2 SQIVND (reference sequence). CDR3 size: 15 residues. Written as DNA, the CDR3 is TGTGCCAGTAGTTATTCGACAGGGGGCAATCAGCCCCAGCATTTT. Residues: CASSYSTGGNQPQHF.

This rearrangement joins TRBV9 to TRBJ2-1, with TRBD1 matching over 7 bases. Trimming took 3 bases from V and 8 from J; bases not matched to a gene: 14. The germline V gene encodes CDR1 SGDLS and CDR2 YYNGEE. The CDR3 extends over 16 amino acids. DNA of the CDR3: TGTGCCAGCAGCGAAGCAGCCCGACAGGGCGGCTATGAGCAGTTCTTC. Amino acids: CASSEAARQGGYEQFF.

The rearrangement joins TRBV27 to TRBJ2-2, with D uncertain. The germline V and J ends were trimmed by 5 bases and 6 bases, with 13 bases remaining between them. The germline V gene has CDR1 MNHEY and CDR2 SMNVEV (reference sequence). This CDR3 comprises 14 residues. CDR3 nucleotides: TGTGCCAGCAGTCCCGAAATCATTGCCGGGGAGCTGTTTTTT. Translation: CASSPEIIAGELFF.

This clonotype appeared once. The rearrangement links TRBV20-1 to TRBJ1-4, with a weak D call TRBD1 (5 bases). Trimming took off 0 bases at V and 10 bases at J, with 15 bases between the two ends. From germline, CDR1 is DFQATT and CDR2 SNEGSKA (reference sequence). CDR3 length equals 14 residues. The CDR3 reads CSARDWGEGGKLFF. The CDR3 coding sequence is TGCAGTGCTAGAGATTGGGGCGAGGGTGGAAAACTGTTTTTT.

This sequence joins TRBV5-1 and TRBJ1-2; TRBD1 aligns across 7 bases. The trim removed 4 bases at V and 3 bases at J, leaving 6 bases unmatched. The CDR3 is 14 residues long. Germline assignment: CDR1 SGHRS and CDR2 YFSETQ. The CDR3 loop is CASSTGQAYYGYTF. CDR3 nucleotides: TGCGCCAGCAGCACCGGACAGGCCTACTATGGCTACACCTTC.

As concerns this clonotype: The germline gene is not matched at one end of the junction; a read error may be the cause. V gene TRBV3-1 combines with J gene TRBJ1-6, with TRBD1 matching 7 bases. CDR3 size: 14 residues. Germline CDR1 is LGHDT and CDR2 is YNNKEL (reference sequence). CDR3: CASRQDRDLSPLHF. The CDR3 DNA follows: TGTGCCAGCAGACAAGACAGGGACCTATCACCCCTCCACTTT.

This chain links TRBV12-3 or TRBV12-4 with TRBJ2-1, with 8 bases aligning to TRBD1. V trimming: 4 bases; J trimming: 4 bases; junction bases outside the gene matches: 15. CDR3 length: 18 amino acids. The CDR3 DNA reads TGTGCCAGCAGTTCCCCCCTAGCCGGGACAGGAGGATACAATGAGCAGTTCTTC. Its translation is CASSSPLAGTGGYNEQFF.